This T cell receptor (beta chain) was retrieved from a study of blood T cell repertoires in COVID-19. Study information: The origin of the acute and convalescent COVID-19 samples was the United States, Italy and Spain. T cells, B-cell-depleted T cells, or PBMCs provided the cDNA or gDNA that served as material.

Generated by immunoSEQ multiplex PCR, the TCRdb table keeps only in-frame clones and is missing some. The sample shows around 70,000 clones, around four fifths of them seen only once. V was cut by 3 bases and J by 3 bases, with 12 bases left in between. The CDR3 has 14 amino acids. Germline CDR1 and CDR2: LGHDT and YNNKEL (reference sequence). V gene TRBV3-1 (or the pseudogene TRBV3-2) combines with J gene TRBJ2-7; no clear D. This receptor was taken from a woman aged 55-70 years with acute or convalescent COVID-19. What was sequenced was peripheral blood. Written as DNA, the CDR3 is TGTGCCAGCAGCCAGCTACCCGGTCTCTACGAGCAGTACTTC. As protein: CASSQLPGLYEQYF.